Listed below are T cell receptor beta chains from one sample, sequenced in a study of CD8+ T cells in alopecia areata. Sequenced by immunoSEQ multiplex PCR; TCRdb stores in-frame clones only, minus some. The table has more than 85,000 clones, around two fifths seen once. Sequencing was carried out using CD4+ T cells sorted from blood. These receptors were taken from a human donor with alopecia areata. Each CDR3 is given with its conserved first and last residue. Fields, in order: D gene, V gene, clone size, J gene, CDR3 protein, CDR3 DNA. A D gene is named only where the DNA matches it firmly. The size entry is marked missing in some rows and otherwise reads once, few, many or a size class.

TRBD2	TRBV30	few	TRBJ2-7	CAWSVRGASGSYEQYF	TGTGCCTGGAGTGTACGTGGGGCTAGCGGGTCCTACGAGCAGTACTTC
TRBD1	TRBV5-1	few	TRBJ2-5	CASSSGQGQETQYF	TGCGCCAGCAGCTCCGGACAGGGGCAAGAGACCCAGTACTTC
NA	TRBV29-1	NA	TRBJ1-1	CSVGFPGREGFEAFF	TGCAGCGTTGGATTCCCCGGCAGGGAGGGCTTTGAAGCTTTCTTT
TRBD2	TRBV29-1	few	TRBJ2-2	CSVRTSGNTGELFF	TGCAGCGTCCGGACTAGCGGGAACACCGGGGAGCTGTTTTTT
NA	TRBV29-1	few	TRBJ2-5	CSVEDVRVGETQYF	TGCAGCGTTGAAGACGTTCGAGTGGGGGAGACCCAGTACTTC
NA	TRBV29-1	few	TRBJ1-2	CSVPGLWDGYTF	TGCAGCGTTCCTGGGCTCTGGGATGGCTACACCTTC
TRBD1	TRBV18	NA	TRBJ2-2	CASSPMDRASTGELFF	TGTGCCAGCTCACCTATGGACAGGGCGTCCACCGGGGAGCTGTTTTTT
TRBD1	TRBV7-9	NA	TRBJ1-2	CASSLAAGGFGYTF	TGTGCCAGCAGCTTAGCGGCAGGGGGATTTGGCTACACCTTC
TRBD2	TRBV18	NA	TRBJ2-1	CASSPLGGGDNEQFF	TGTGCCAGCTCACCCCTGGGCGGGGGAGACAATGAGCAGTTCTTC
NA	TRBV28	NA	TRBJ2-7	CATRLGHNEQYF	TGTGCCACTAGACTCGGGCATAACGAGCAGTACTTC
TRBD1	TRBV30	NA	TRBJ2-5	CAWSRGLGTQYF	TGTGCCTGGAGTAGGGGGCTGGGGACCCAGTACTTC
NA	TRBV29-1	NA	TRBJ2-1	CSVGHREQFF	TGCAGCGTTGGACATAGAGAGCAGTTCTTC
TRBD1	TRBV7-2	NA	TRBJ1-1	CASSTADRTSEAFF	TGTGCCAGCAGCACCGCGGACAGGACCTCTGAAGCTTTCTTT
TRBD2	TRBV7-9	NA	TRBJ2-5	CASSLGLASPQTQYF	TGTGCCAGCAGCCTAGGACTAGCCTCACCGCAGACCCAGTACTTC
NA	TRBV29-1	NA	TRBJ2-1	CSGGRGGNEQFF	TGCAGCGGTGGGCGCGGCGGGAATGAGCAGTTCTTC
TRBD1	TRBV30	NA	TRBJ1-2	CAYRDRGPGAGYTF	TGTGCCTACCGGGACAGGGGGCCGGGGGCTGGCTACACCTTC
TRBD1	TRBV18	NA	TRBJ2-1	CASSPPGTGPLNEQFF	TGTGCCAGCTCACCACCCGGGACAGGGCCTCTGAATGAGCAGTTCTTC
NA	TRBV7-8	NA	TRBJ2-5	CASSLDRVETQYF	TGTGCCAGCAGCTTAGACAGGGTGGAGACCCAGTACTTC
NA	TRBV29-1	NA	TRBJ2-5	CSAPRRGGETQYF	TGCAGCGCCCCTCGTAGGGGAGGAGAGACCCAGTACTTC
NA	TRBV30	NA	TRBJ1-1	CAWARGGYPMNTEAFF	TGTGCCTGGGCTCGGGGGGGATACCCCATGAACACTGAAGCTTTCTTT
NA	TRBV11-2	NA	TRBJ2-2	CASSTKEARNTGELFF	TGTGCCAGCAGCACCAAGGAGGCGAGGAACACCGGGGAGCTGTTTTTT
NA	TRBV29-1	NA	TRBJ1-2	CSVDTGPNYGYTF	TGCAGCGTTGATACAGGGCCAAACTATGGCTACACCTTC
NA	TRBV30	NA	TRBJ2-3	CAWDVGTDTQYF	TGTGCCTGGGACGTGGGGACAGATACGCAGTATTTT
NA	TRBV4-3	NA	TRBJ2-5	CASSRDRQETQYF	TGCGCCAGCAGCCGGGATCGGCAAGAGACCCAGTACTTC
NA	TRBV29-1	few	TRBJ2-1	CSVVDQGNNEQFF	TGCAGCGTTGTTGACCAGGGGAACAATGAGCAGTTCTTC
NA	TRBV29-1	NA	TRBJ1-1	CSVQVTGTEAFF	TGCAGCGTTCAAGTCACAGGCACTGAAGCTTTCTTT
NA	TRBV30	NA	TRBJ1-1	CAWSFYTEAFF	TGTGCCTGGAGTTTTTACACTGAAGCTTTCTTT
NA	TRBV5-5	few	TRBJ1-5	CASSFKGGDNQPQHF	TGTGCCAGCAGCTTTAAAGGAGGAGACAATCAGCCCCAGCATTTT
TRBD1	TRBV5-1	NA	TRBJ2-3	CASSLQGALGDTQYF	TGCGCCAGCAGCTTACAGGGGGCGTTGGGCGATACGCAGTATTTT
NA	TRBV30	few	TRBJ2-7	CALGSSYEQYF	TGTGCCTTGGGCAGCTCCTACGAGCAGTACTTC
TRBD1	TRBV30	NA	TRBJ1-2	CAGGQGNYGYTF	TGTGCCGGAGGACAGGGTAACTATGGCTACACCTTC
TRBD1	TRBV29-1	NA	TRBJ1-2	CSVERDSNYGYTF	TGCAGCGTTGAGAGGGACAGCAACTATGGCTACACCTTC
NA	TRBV14	few	TRBJ1-3	CASSQRVGFGGNTIYF	TGTGCCAGCAGCCAACGGGTGGGATTTGGTGGAAACACCATATATTTT
NA	TRBV29-1	NA	TRBJ1-2	CSGDLDNYGYTF	TGCAGCGGGGACTTGGACAACTATGGCTACACCTTC
TRBD1	TRBV29-1	few	TRBJ1-1	CSVEKGAGTEAFF	TGCAGCGTTGAAAAGGGGGCTGGCACTGAAGCTTTCTTT
TRBD2	TRBV7-2	NA	TRBJ2-3	CASSPGLAGDTQYF	TGTGCCAGCAGCCCCGGCCTAGCGGGAGATACGCAGTATTTT
TRBD1	TRBV29-1	NA	TRBJ2-1	CSVAQGVDNEQFF	TGCAGCGTTGCGCAGGGGGTCGACAATGAGCAGTTCTTC
NA	TRBV29-1	NA	TRBJ2-7	CSVVAEGVEQYF	TGCAGCGTTGTAGCTGAGGGTGTAGAGCAGTACTTC
NA	TRBV29-1	few	TRBJ2-7	CSANGGAGSSYEQYF	TGCAGCGCCAACGGAGGGGCGGGAAGCTCCTACGAGCAGTACTTC
TRBD1	TRBV30	few	TRBJ2-5	CAWSQTGVATQYF	TGTGCCTGGAGTCAGACAGGGGTCGCGACCCAGTACTTC